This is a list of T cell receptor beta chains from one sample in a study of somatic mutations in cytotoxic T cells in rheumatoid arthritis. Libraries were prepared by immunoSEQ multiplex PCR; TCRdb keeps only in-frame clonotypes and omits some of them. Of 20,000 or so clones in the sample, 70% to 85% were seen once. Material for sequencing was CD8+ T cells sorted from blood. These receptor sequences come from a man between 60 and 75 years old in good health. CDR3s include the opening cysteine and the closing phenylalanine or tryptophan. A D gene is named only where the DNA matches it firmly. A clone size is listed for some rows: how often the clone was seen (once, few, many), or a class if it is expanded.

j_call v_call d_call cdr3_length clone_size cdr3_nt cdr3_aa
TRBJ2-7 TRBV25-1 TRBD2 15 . TGTGCCAGCAACTCCGGACTAGCGGGAACCTACGAGCAGTACTTC CASNSGLAGTYEQYF
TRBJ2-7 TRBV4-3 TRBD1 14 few TGCGCCAGCAGCCAGGGGACAGGGCGCTACGAGCAGTACTTC CASSQGTGRYEQYF
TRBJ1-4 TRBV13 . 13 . TGTGCCAGCAGCTCCGATCTACAGGGTGAACTGTTTTTT CASSSDLQGELFF
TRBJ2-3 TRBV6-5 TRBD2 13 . TGTGCCAGCAGCCCGGGAGGGCCAGATACGCAGTATTTT CASSPGGPDTQYF
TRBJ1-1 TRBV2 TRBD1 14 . TGTGCCAGCAGCCAGACAGGGTCGAACACTGAAGCTTTCTTT CASSQTGSNTEAFF
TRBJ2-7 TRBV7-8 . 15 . TGTGCCAGCAGCTTAGAGCGGGCGGGCTTCTACGAGCAGTACTTC CASSLERAGFYEQYF
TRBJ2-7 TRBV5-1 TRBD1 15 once TGCGCCAGCAGCTTGGAAGGACAGGGGGAATACGAGCAGTACTTC CASSLEGQGEYEQYF
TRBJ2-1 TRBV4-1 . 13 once TGCGCCAGCAGCCAAGATGGAGAGCATGAGCAGTTCTTC CASSQDGEHEQFF
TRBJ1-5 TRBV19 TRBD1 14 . TGTGCCAGTAGTATCCGGGACAGCTATCAGCCCCAGCATTTT CASSIRDSYQPQHF
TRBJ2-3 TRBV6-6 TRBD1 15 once TGTGCCAGCAATCTCCGGGACAGGTTTACAGATACGCAGTATTTT CASNLRDRFTDTQYF
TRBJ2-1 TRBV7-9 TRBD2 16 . TGTGCCACCGGGACTAGCGGGGGGCTAATCTACAATGAGCAGTTCTTC CATGTSGGLIYNEQFF
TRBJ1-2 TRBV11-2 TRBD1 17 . TGTGCCAGCAGCTTAGCCGGGGACAGGGGGCATCACTATGGCTACACCTTC CASSLAGDRGHHYGYTF
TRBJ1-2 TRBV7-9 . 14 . TGTGCCAGCACCCCGGGGGGGGCCCTCTATGGCTACACCTTC CASTPGGALYGYTF
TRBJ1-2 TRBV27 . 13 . TGTGCCAGCAGTTTCGGATCCGCGGGTGGCTACACCTTC CASSFGSAGGYTF
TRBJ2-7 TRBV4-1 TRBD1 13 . TGCGCCAGCAGCCAAAACAGGGGGAGAGAGCAGTACTTC CASSQNRGREQYF
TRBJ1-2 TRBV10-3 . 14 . TGTGCCATCAGTGATGGGGGGGGCGCACACGGCTACACCTTC CAISDGGGAHGYTF
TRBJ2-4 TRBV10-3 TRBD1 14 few TGTGCCATCAGTGATCCAGGGGGTAAAAACATTCAGTACTTC CAISDPGGKNIQYF
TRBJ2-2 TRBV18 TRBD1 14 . TGTGCCAGCTCGTCCAGGGGGCGAACCGGGGAGCTGTTTTTT CASSSRGRTGELFF
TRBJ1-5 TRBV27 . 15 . TGTGCCAGCAGTTTCGGTAGCCCCGGAAGTCAGCCCCAGCATTTT CASSFGSPGSQPQHF
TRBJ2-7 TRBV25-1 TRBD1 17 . TGTGCCGGCAGTCCCGGGGGATGGACAGGGGGCGAGTACGAGCAGTACTTC CAGSPGGWTGGEYEQYF
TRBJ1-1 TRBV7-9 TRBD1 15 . TGTGCCAGCAGCTTAAGAGGGGGCCGGAACACTGAAGCTTTCTTT CASSLRGGRNTEAFF
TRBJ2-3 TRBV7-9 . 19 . TGTGCCAGCAGCCTAGACGTCCCTTCGGCCTCTGGGGGGACAGATACGCAGTATTTT CASSLDVPSASGGTDTQYF
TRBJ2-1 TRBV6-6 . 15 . TGTGCCAGCAGTTTACTAGCAGACTCCTACAATGAGCAGTTCTTC CASSLLADSYNEQFF
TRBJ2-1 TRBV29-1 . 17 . TGCAGCGTTGAAGGCTATATAGGGGAGGCAGCCCCCTATGAGCAGTTCTTC CSVEGYIGEAAPYEQFF
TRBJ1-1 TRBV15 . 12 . TGTGCCACCAGGACAGGAAACACTGAAGCTTTCTTT CATRTGNTEAFF
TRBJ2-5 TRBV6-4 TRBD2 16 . TGTGCCAGCAGTGTTCCAGCGGGGGGGCCCCGAGAGACCCAGTACTTC CASSVPAGGPRETQYF
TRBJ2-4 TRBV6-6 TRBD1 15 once TGTGCCAGCAGTAAACAGGGGGGAGCCAAAAACATTCAGTACTTC CASSKQGGAKNIQYF
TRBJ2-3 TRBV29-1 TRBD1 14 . TGCAGCGTGGAGACAGGGAGATACACAGATACGCAGTATTTT CSVETGRYTDTQYF
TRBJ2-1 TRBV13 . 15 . TGTGCCAGCAGCTTGGTTAGCGGAGCCAACAATGAGCAGTTCTTC CASSLVSGANNEQFF
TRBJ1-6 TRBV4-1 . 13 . TGCGCCAGCAGCCAAGATCAGGTTTCACCCCTCCACTTT CASSQDQVSPLHF
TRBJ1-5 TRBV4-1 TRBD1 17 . TGCGCCAGCAGCCAGATACAGGGGGCTCTTAGCAATCAGCCCCAGCATTTT CASSQIQGALSNQPQHF
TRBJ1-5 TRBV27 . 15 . TGTGCCAGCAGCCTCTCCCAGGGGCTCAATCAGCCCCAGCATTTT CASSLSQGLNQPQHF
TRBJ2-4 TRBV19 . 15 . TGTGCCAGTAGTATTGACTCTACCACCAAGCTGATTCAGTACTTC CASSIDSTTKLIQYF
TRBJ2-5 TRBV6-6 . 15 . TGTGCCAGCAGTTGGGGAGGGGGGGCTCAAGAGACCCAGTACTTC CASSWGGGAQETQYF
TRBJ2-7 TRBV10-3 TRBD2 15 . TGTGCCATCAGGCCGACTAGCGGGAGTCCCTACGAGCAGTACTTC CAIRPTSGSPYEQYF
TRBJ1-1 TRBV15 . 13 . TGTGCCACCAGCCCGACAGAGAACACTGAAGCTTTCTTT CATSPTENTEAFF
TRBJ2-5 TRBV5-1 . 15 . TGCGCCAGCAGTACTGCTGTAGCAATCCAAGAGACCCAGTACTTC CASSTAVAIQETQYF
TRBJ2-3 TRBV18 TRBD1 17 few TGTGCCAGCTCACCACCCGCCGACAGGGAAGACACAGATACGCAGTATTTT CASSPPADREDTDTQYF
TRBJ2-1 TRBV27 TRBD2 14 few TGTGCCAGCGCCCAAGCGGGGTCCTACAATGAGCAGTTCTTC CASAQAGSYNEQFF
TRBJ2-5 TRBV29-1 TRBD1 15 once TGCAGCGTTTTACCCGGACAGGGGGCGTTTGAGACCCAGTACTTC CSVLPGQGAFETQYF
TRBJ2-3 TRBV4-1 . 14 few TGCGCCAGCAGCCAAGATATAGGGGTGGATACGCAGTATTTT CASSQDIGVDTQYF
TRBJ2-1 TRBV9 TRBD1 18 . TGTGCCAGCAGCAGGGCAGGGGGCTTGGGGGGACCCTACAATGAGCAGTTCTTC CASSRAGGLGGPYNEQFF
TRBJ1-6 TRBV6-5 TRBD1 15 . TGTGCCAGCAGTTATGACAGGGACCCTCATTCACCCCTCCACTTT CASSYDRDPHSPLHF
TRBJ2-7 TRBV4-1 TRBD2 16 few TGCGCCAGCAGCCAAGCAGCGGGAGGGCCCCACTACGAGCAGTACTTC CASSQAAGGPHYEQYF
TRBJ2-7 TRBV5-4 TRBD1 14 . TGTGCCAGCAGCTCCGGGACAGGGGGCTACGAGCAGTACTTC CASSSGTGGYEQYF
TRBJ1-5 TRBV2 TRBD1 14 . TGTGCCAGCAGTGAGACAGGGCCCAATCAGCCCCAGCATTTT CASSETGPNQPQHF
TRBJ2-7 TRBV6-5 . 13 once TGTGCCAGCACTACGGGACATTCATCCGAGCAGTACTTC CASTTGHSSEQYF
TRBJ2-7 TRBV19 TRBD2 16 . TGTGCCAGTAGTATAGATCGCTACGGGGGGAGGCGCGAGCAGTACTTC CASSIDRYGGRREQYF
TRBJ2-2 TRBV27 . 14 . TGTGCCAGCCGCGGCGGGGCGAGCACCGGGGAGCTGTTTTTT CASRGGASTGELFF
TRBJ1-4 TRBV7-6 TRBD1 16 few TGTGCCAGCAGACTTAACAGGGGCGGTTATAATGAAAAACTGTTTTTT CASRLNRGGYNEKLFF
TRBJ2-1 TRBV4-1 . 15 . TGCGCCAGCAGCCAAGATCGGCGGGCAGGCAGTGAGCAGTTCTTC CASSQDRRAGSEQFF
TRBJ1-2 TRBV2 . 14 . TGTGCCAGCAGCCACCCCGGGACAACGTATGGCTACACCTTC CASSHPGTTYGYTF
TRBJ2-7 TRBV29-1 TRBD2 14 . TGCAGCGTTGACGGGGCGGGAGGTACGTACGAGCAGTACTTC CSVDGAGGTYEQYF
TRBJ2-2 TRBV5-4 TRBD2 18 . TGTGCCAGCAGCTACCCTGGGACTAGCGGGAGGCCCCAGGGGGAGCTGTTTTTT CASSYPGTSGRPQGELFF
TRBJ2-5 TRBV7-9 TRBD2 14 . TGTGCCAGCAGCATTAGCGGGAGATATGAGACCCAGTACTTC CASSISGRYETQYF
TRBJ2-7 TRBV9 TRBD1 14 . TGTGCCAGCAGCCCCGAAGACAGGGACTACGAGCAGTACTTC CASSPEDRDYEQYF
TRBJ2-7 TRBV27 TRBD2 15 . TGTGCCAGCAGTTTAGGGGCGGGGGGGTCCTACGAGCAGTACTTC CASSLGAGGSYEQYF
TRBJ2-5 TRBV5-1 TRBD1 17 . TGCGCCAGCAGCGCCGGACAGGGGGCACGTCCGGCAGAGACCCAGTACTTC CASSAGQGARPAETQYF
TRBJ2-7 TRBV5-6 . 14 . TGTGCCAGCAGCTATACGGACAGATCCTACGAGCAGTACTTC CASSYTDRSYEQYF